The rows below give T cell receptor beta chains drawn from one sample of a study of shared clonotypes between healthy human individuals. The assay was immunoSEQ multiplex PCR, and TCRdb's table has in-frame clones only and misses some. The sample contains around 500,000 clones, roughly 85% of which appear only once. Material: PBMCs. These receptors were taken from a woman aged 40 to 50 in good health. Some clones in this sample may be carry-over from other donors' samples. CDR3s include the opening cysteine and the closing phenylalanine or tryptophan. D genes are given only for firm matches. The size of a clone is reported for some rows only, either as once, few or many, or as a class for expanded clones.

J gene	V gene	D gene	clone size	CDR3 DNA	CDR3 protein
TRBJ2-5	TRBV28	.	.	TGTGCCAGCAGTCTTTCTAGTCCTCTGGGGACCCAGTACTTC	CASSLSSPLGTQYF
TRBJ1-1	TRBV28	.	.	TGTGCCAGCAGTAGAATAGGGGAAGCTTTCTTT	CASSRIGEAFF
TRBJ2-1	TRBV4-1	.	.	TGCGCCAGCAGCCTACGGGCAGGGGCTTACAATGAGCAGTTCTTC	CASSLRAGAYNEQFF
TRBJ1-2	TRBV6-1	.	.	TGTGCCAGTAGACAGAACTATGGCTACACCTTC	CASRQNYGYTF
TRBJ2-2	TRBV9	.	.	TGTGCCAGCAGCGTAGATCTGGGAAGAACCGGGGAGCTGTTTTTT	CASSVDLGRTGELFF
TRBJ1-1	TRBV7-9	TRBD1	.	TGTGCCAGCAGCTTGACAGGGGCGGGCGCTGAAGCTTTCTTT	CASSLTGAGAEAFF
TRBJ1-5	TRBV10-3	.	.	TGTGCCATCAGTTTTGACGGCGATCAGCCCCAGCATTTT	CAISFDGDQPQHF
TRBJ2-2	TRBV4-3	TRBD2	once	TGCGCCAGCAGTCGAGCGGGAGCCGGGGAGCTGTTTTTT	CASSRAGAGELFF
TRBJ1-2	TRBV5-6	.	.	TGTGCCAGCAGCTTGGGTTACAGGCGGGACTATGGCTACACCTTC	CASSLGYRRDYGYTF
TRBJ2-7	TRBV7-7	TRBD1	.	TGTGCTAGCAGCCTTGGGACAGGGATACACGAGCAGTACTTC	CASSLGTGIHEQYF
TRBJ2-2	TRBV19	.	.	TGTGCCAGTAGTCAACGGGCCGGGGAGCTGTTTTTT	CASSQRAGELFF
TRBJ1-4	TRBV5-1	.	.	TGCGCCAGCAGCTTGGGTCTGGAAGTTAGGGGCGAAAAACTGTTTTTT	CASSLGLEVRGEKLFF
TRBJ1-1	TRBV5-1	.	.	TGCGCCAGCAGCTTGGCCGGTTGGGGGAACACTGAAGCTTTCTTT	CASSLAGWGNTEAFF
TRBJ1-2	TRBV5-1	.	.	TGCGCCAGCAGCTTGGATGACGGGGGCGATGGCTACACCTTC	CASSLDDGGDGYTF
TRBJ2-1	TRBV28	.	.	TGTGCCAGCAGTAACAGGGATCACAATGAGCAGTTCTTC	CASSNRDHNEQFF
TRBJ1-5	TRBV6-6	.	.	TGTGCCAGCGGAACTCCTCAGCCCCAGCATTTT	CASGTPQPQHF
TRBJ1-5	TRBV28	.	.	TGTGCCAGCACTTTACAGGGAGGGGCGCAGCCCCAGCATTTT	CASTLQGGAQPQHF
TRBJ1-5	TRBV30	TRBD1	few	TGTGCCTGGAGTAAACAGGGGTCCTCACCCCAGCATTTT	CAWSKQGSSPQHF
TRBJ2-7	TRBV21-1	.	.	TGTGCCAGCAGCGCAGGGTGGTCCTACGAGCAGTACTTC	CASSAGWSYEQYF
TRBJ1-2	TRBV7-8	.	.	TGTGCCAGCAGCTTAGGTTCCGGGTTTAGTGGCTACACCTTC	CASSLGSGFSGYTF
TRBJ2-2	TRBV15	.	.	TGTGCCACCAGCAGAGTCCAGGGCCGGTGGACCGGGGAGCTGTTTTTT	CATSRVQGRWTGELFF
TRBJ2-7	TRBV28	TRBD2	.	TGTGCCAGTCGACTTCTTAGCGGGTCCTACGAGCAGTACTTC	CASRLLSGSYEQYF
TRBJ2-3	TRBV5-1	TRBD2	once	TGCGCCAGCAGCTTGGTGACTAGCGGTTTGGGGCCAGATACGCAGTATTTT	CASSLVTSGLGPDTQYF
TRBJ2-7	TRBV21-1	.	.	TGTGCCACTCTTTCCTACCCGGGGAGCTCCTACGAGCAGTACTTC	CATLSYPGSSYEQYF
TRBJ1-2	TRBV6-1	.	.	TGTGCCAGCAGTGTTGACTATGGCTACACCTTC	CASSVDYGYTF
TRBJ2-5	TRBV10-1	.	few	TGCGCCAGAGCAACCCCTCTACAGGGACCACACCGAGAGACCCAGTACTTC	CARATPLQGPHRETQYF
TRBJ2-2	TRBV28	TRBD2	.	TGTGCCAGCAGTTTAAGGGGACTAGCGGGAGGGTCCGGGGAGCTGTTTTTT	CASSLRGLAGGSGELFF
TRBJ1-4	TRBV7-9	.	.	TGTGCCAGCACTGGGGGAGGGGCCGCTGAAAAACTGTTTTTT	CASTGGGAAEKLFF
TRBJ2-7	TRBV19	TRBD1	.	TGTGCCAGCTCCTTAAGGACAGGGCCTTACGAGCAGTACTTC	CASSLRTGPYEQYF
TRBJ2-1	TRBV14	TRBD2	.	TGTGCCAGCAGCCGCTACAGGGCTAGCGGGAATCTCAATGAGCAGTTCTTC	CASSRYRASGNLNEQFF
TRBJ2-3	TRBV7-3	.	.	TGTGCCAGCAGCTTAAGGTCTAGTACTACAGATACGCAGTATTTT	CASSLRSSTTDTQYF
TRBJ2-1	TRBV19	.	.	TGTGCCAGTCAGAACAAGGGCGGACGCTCCTACAATGAGCAGTTCTTC	CASQNKGGRSYNEQFF
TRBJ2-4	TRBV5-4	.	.	TGTGCCAGCAGCCCCCGAGGGGGGCGGGAAAACATTCAGTACTTC	CASSPRGGRENIQYF
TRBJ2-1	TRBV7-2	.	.	TGTGCCAGCAGCTTAGAGCACAGCTCCTACAATGAGCAGTTCTTC	CASSLEHSSYNEQFF
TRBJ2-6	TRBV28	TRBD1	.	TGTGCCAGCAGTTTCTTTGGGACAGCCCCCTCTGGGGCCAACGTCCTGACTTTC	CASSFFGTAPSGANVLTF
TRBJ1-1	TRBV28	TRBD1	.	TGTGCCAGCAACCTTCCGGGACAGGGGAACACTGAAGCTTTCTTT	CASNLPGQGNTEAFF
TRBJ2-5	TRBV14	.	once	TGTGCCAGCAGCCAAGCAGGGGCCAGGCAAGAGACCCAGTACTTC	CASSQAGARQETQYF
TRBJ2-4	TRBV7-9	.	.	TGTGCCAGCAGCCCGAACTTCACCACAGGGAGAAAAGAAAACATTCAGTACTTC	CASSPNFTTGRKENIQYF
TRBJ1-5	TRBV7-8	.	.	TGTGCCAGCAGCTTAGTACCAAGCAATCAGCCCCAGCATTTT	CASSLVPSNQPQHF
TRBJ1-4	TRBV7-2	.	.	TGTGCCAGCAGCTTACAGGCGGTCGAAGGTGAAAAACTGTTTTTT	CASSLQAVEGEKLFF
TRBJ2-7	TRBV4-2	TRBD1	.	TGTGCCAGCAGCCTCCGGGACAGGGCATACGAGCAGTACTTC	CASSLRDRAYEQYF
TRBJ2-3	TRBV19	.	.	TGTGCCAGTAGTATTCGAGCGGTTCTTCAGTATTTT	CASSIRAVLQYF
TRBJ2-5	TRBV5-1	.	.	TGCGCCAGCAGCTACGCGTTAACGTGGACAGAAGAGACCCAGTACTTC	CASSYALTWTEETQYF
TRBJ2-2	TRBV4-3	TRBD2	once	TGCGCCAGCAGCCAAGTCTCTAGCGGGAAGAACACCGGGGAGCTGTTTTTT	CASSQVSSGKNTGELFF
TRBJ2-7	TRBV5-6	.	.	TGTGCCAGCAGCTACTACAGGGTTAGCTACGAGCAGTACTTC	CASSYYRVSYEQYF
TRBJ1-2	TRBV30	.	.	TGTGCCTGGAGTGTATTTCCACAAATTAACTATGGCTACACCTTC	CAWSVFPQINYGYTF
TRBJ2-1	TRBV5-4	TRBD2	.	TGTGCCAGCAGCTTGTCGGGACTAGCGGCGCGGCGTGGGTTTGGGCAGTTCTTC	CASSLSGLAARRGFGQFF
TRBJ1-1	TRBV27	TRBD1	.	TGTGCCAGCAGCGGACAGGGGGCGGGCACTGAAGCTTTCTTT	CASSGQGAGTEAFF
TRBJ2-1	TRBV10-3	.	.	TGTGCCATCAGTGATTCCCCAGACAGGAATGAGCAGTTCTTC	CAISDSPDRNEQFF
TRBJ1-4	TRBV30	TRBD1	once	TGTGCCTGGAGCACTAGATTTACAGGGGGTGGAGAAAAACTGTTTTTT	CAWSTRFTGGGEKLFF
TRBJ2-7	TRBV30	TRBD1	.	TGTGCCTGGAGTGGAGAGGGACAGGGACTCTACGAGCAGTACTTC	CAWSGEGQGLYEQYF
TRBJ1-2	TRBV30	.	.	TGTGCCTGGAGTGGGACCCGGGAAAGGGACGTAGGGGACTATGGCTACACCTTC	CAWSGTRERDVGDYGYTF
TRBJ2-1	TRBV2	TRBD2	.	TGTGCCAGCAGTGAGGAAGAGCGGGAGCTGCCCAATGAGCAGTTCTTC	CASSEEERELPNEQFF
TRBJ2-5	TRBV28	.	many	TGTGCCAGCAGGCCGAGACTAGTCGGGGCGGAGACCCAGTACTTC	CASRPRLVGAETQYF
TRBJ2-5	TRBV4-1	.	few	TGCGCCAGCAGCCATTACGGACAGAACCAAGAGACCCAGTACTTC	CASSHYGQNQETQYF
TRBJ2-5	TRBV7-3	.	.	TGTGCCAGCAGCTTGGTTGGAGAGACCCAGTACTTC	CASSLVGETQYF
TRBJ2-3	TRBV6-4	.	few	TGTGCCAGCAGTCCGGGACTTAGCACAGATACGCAGTATTTT	CASSPGLSTDTQYF
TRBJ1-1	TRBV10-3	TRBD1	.	TGTGCCATCAGTGAGTGGACAGGGGGCGAAGTAGACACTGAAGCTTTCTTT	CAISEWTGGEVDTEAFF
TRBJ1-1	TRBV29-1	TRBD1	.	TGCAGCGTCTTTAGGGGGCAGAACACTGAAGCTTTCTTT	CSVFRGQNTEAFF
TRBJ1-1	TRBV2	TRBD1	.	TGTGCCAGCAGCCCTCAGGGGGCCCCACGAGGAGCTTTCTTT	CASSPQGAPRGAFF